This record covers a single T cell receptor (beta chain). The antigen is unknown. The sample originates from a study of tumor-infiltrating lymphocytes in primary liver carcinoma. Study-level background: All patients had surgically resected primary liver carcinoma.

With a constant-region primer, TCR beta cDNA was made from about 0.5 ug of total RNA. Investigators got TCR beta libraries out of three nested multiplex PCR rounds, done with slightly modified ARM-PCR. Each of the first two PCR rounds ran approximately 11 cycles with TRBV1-TRBV30 forward and C-beta reverse primers. TCRdb reprocessed the multiplex PCR reads via MiXCR and lists one record per CDR3 protein. The sample carries almost 200,000 distinct CDR3 sequences, less than 70% recorded once. Study observations and caveats: Researchers found tumor-adjacent and tumor-blood pairs overlapped less than tumor region pairs.

Out of unsorted whole blood came the blood RNA, and germline DNA was extracted as well. None of the patients had received treatment, and all had chronic HBV infection. Approximately 3.7 milliliters of peripheral blood were collected before surgery. This CDR3 is built from 14 residues. Trimming took off 2 bases at V and 6 bases at J, with 10 bases between the two ends. This rearrangement joins TRBV12-3 or TRBV12-4 to TRBJ1-4, with D perhaps matching TRBD1 (6 bases). The specimen sequenced was peripheral blood. The sequence came from a woman in her sixties or seventies with primary liver carcinoma and hepatitis B virus infection. The CDR3 DNA is TGTGCCAGCAGTTTATCCGGGGGCCATGAAAAACTGTTTTTT. It translates to CASSLSGGHEKLFF.